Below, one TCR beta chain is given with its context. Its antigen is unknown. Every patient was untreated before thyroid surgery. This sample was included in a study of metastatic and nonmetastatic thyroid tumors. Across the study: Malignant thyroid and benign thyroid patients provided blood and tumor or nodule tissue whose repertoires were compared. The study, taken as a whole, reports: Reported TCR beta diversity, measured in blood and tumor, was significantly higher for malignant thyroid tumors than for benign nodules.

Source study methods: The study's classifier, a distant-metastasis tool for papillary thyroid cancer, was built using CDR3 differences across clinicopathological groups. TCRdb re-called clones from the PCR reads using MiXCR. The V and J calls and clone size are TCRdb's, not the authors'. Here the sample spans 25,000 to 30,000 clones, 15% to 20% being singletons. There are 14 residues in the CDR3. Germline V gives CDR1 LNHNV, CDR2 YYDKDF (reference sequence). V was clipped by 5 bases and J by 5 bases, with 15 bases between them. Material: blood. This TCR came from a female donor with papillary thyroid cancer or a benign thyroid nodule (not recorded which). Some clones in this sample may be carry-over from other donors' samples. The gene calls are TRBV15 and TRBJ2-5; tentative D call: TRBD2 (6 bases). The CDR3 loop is CATSQRAGLETQYF. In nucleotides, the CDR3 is TGTGCCACCAGCCAGCGGGCAGGGCTCGAGACCCAGTACTTC.